The 2 T cell receptor beta chains given below trace back to one sample, sequenced in a study of T cell clonality in common variable immunodeficiency. TCRdb keeps only in-frame clones here, not all; method: immunoSEQ multiplex PCR. The table lists more than 45,000 clones, no singletons, with approximately 5.9% in the top ten. The sequencing sample was made of peripheral blood mononuclear cells. All receptors come from a person between 18 and 75 years old in good health.

There are many counts of this clone. The sequence runs out 3 residues before the end of the CDR3; the remainder is reconstructed from the germline J gene. The chain couples TRBV5-6 to TRBJ1-5; 7 bases agree with TRBD1. This CDR3 has 15 residues. The germline gives CDR1 SGHDT, CDR2 YYEEEE. Trimming at V came to 3 bases and at J to 7 bases, leaving 10 bases not matched to a gene. CDR3 bases read: TGTGCCAGCAGCTACGGCGGAGGGGGCGGACAGCCC. Encoded protein: CASSYGGGGGQP. The full CDR3 protein reads CASSYGGGGGQPQHF.

Concerning this clone: Read data end 3 residues before the CDR3 end; the end is taken from the germline J gene. The chain combines TRBV7-2 with TRBJ1-1; possibly TRBD1 for D (5 bases). Germline V gene lookup returns CDR1 SGHTA and CDR2 FQGNSA. The CDR3 covers 14 residues. Trimming left V 5 bases short and J 5 bases short, with 15 bases between. CDR3 in amino acids: CASSIPGGGTEAFF. The sequenced CDR3 bases are TGTGCCAGCAGCATACCCGGCGGGGGAACTGAA.